The 12 T cell receptor beta chains presented below share a single source sample, sequenced in a study of shared clonotypes between healthy human individuals. Clones were read by immunoSEQ multiplex PCR, and TCRdb kept only the in-frame ones, dropping some. This table has approximately 2,000,000 clones, around 93% appearing once. The material sequenced was naive CD4+ T cells from PBMCs. Subset in this sample: CD45RA+ positively selected. These receptors were collected from a man between 18 and 29 years old in good health. Some clones in this sample may be carry-over from other donors' samples.

The chain links TRBV7-6 to TRBJ2-5, with D unclear. The V end lost 9 bases, the J end lost 4 bases, and 9 bases lay between the germline ends. This CDR3 has 11 residues. Germline V gene data show CDR1 as SGHVS and CDR2 as FNYEAQ. The CDR3 DNA reads TGTGCCAGTAGAGGTGGAGAGACCCAGTACTTC. Translating gives CASRGGETQYF.

V and J are TRBV18 and TRBJ1-1; TRBD1 agrees at 7 bases. This CDR3 spans 15 amino acids. With 5 bases clipped from V and 1 base from J, the junction kept 7 bases outside the gene matches. Germline V gives CDR1 KGHSH, CDR2 LQKENI. DNA of the CDR3: TGTGCCAGCTCATCCCGACAGGGAGAGAACACTGAAGCTTTCTTT. Translated, it gives CASSSRQGENTEAFF.

The rearrangement joins TRBV10-3 to TRBJ2-3; TRBD2 aligns across 8 bases. Germline V gene lookup returns CDR1 ENHRY and CDR2 SYGVKD. The junction had 4 bases not matched to a gene; V was cut back by 7 bases and J by 1 base. This CDR3 has 14 amino acids. The CDR3 nucleotides read TGTGCCATCAAACCGGGACTAGGCACAGATACGCAGTATTTT. It translates to CAIKPGLGTDTQYF.

In nucleotides, the CDR3 is TGTGCCAGCAACCTCGGGGGGGCAGGGGGCGTTCGTGGTTTCTTT. This encodes CASNLGGAGGVRGFF. The genes are TRBV28 and TRBJ1-1; 8 bases are a match to TRBD1. With V trimmed by 7 bases and J by 13 bases, 20 bases remained unmatched. Looked up from germline, CDR1 is MDHEN and CDR2 is SYDVKM. The CDR3 totals 15 residues.

This clone showed up just a few times. The chain employs TRBV21-1 and TRBJ1-5. TRBV21-1 is termed a pseudogene. CDR3 length equals 13 residues. CDR3 amino acids: CASTYYSNQPQHF. The CDR3 bases are TGTGCCAGCACCTACTATAGCAATCAGCCCCAGCATTTT.

This clone was detected once. This chain's CDR3 is CASSVEMHSYEQYF. The CDR3 DNA sequence: TGTGCCAGCAGCGTAGAGATGCACTCCTACGAGCAGTACTTC. The chain employs TRBV9 and TRBJ2-7; unclear D gene. Germline V lookup: CDR1 SGDLS, CDR2 YYNGEE. The CDR3 loop spans 14 amino acids. V was trimmed by 0 bases and J by 0 bases, leaving 7 bases between them.

The V gene is TRBV7-6, the J gene TRBJ2-1, with a weak D call TRBD1 (6 bases). The length of the CDR3 is 13 residues. V lost 3 bases and J lost 8, with 11 bases in between. From germline, CDR1 is SGHVS and CDR2 FNYEAQ. The CDR3 is CASSFDAGDEQFF. Written as DNA, the CDR3 is TGTGCCAGCAGCTTCGACGCAGGGGATGAGCAGTTCTTC. The full variable domain, completed using reference TRBV7-6 and TRBJ2-1, is GAGVSQSPRYKVTKRGQDVALRCDPISGHVSLYWYRQALGQGPEFLTYFNYEAQQDKSGLPNDRFSAERPEGSISTLTIQRTEQRDSAMYRCASSFDAGDEQFFGPGTRLTVL.

The chain recombines TRBV5-1 with TRBJ1-2; D call uncertain. The CDR3 has 15 residues. V was cut by 0 bases and J by 4 bases, with 13 bases left in between. Per the germline V gene, CDR1 is SGHRS and CDR2 is YFSETQ. This CDR3 is CASSLGVVPTYGYTF. CDR3 coding DNA: TGCGCCAGCAGCTTGGGGGTGGTCCCGACCTATGGCTACACCTTC.

The V call is TRBV7-9, the J call TRBJ2-4; possible D gene TRBD1, 6 bases. This CDR3 spans 16 amino acids. V was cut by 1 base and J by 0 bases, with 10 bases left in between. Per the germline V gene, CDR1 is SEHNR and CDR2 is FQNEAQ (reference sequence). The CDR3, as DNA: TGTGCCAGCAGCTTAGTACAGGGCTTAGCCAAAAACATTCAGTACTTC. Protein: CASSLVQGLAKNIQYF.

This clone was seen a single time. The chain employs TRBV29-1 and TRBJ1-2; 9 bases line up with TRBD1. CDR1 is SQVTM and CDR2 is ANQGSEA in the germline V gene. After removal of 6 bases from V and 13 bases from J, the junction contained 15 bases not matched to a gene. The CDR3 covers 13 residues. CDR3 bases: TGCAGCGTGGACCGGGACAGGGACCTCTCGTTCACCTTC. This sequence encodes CSVDRDRDLSFTF.

About this clone: This sample includes further DNA sequences coding for the same CDR3. Here the CDR3 DNA reads TGTGCCAGCAGCGTGGTGGCAGGGCAAGAGACCCAGTACTTC. This codes for CASSVVAGQETQYF. This sequence joins TRBV9 and TRBJ2-5, with D maybe TRBD1 (5 bases). Trimming took 2 bases from V and 2 from J, leaving 10 bases between them. Germline CDR1 SGDLS, CDR2 YYNGEE. CDR3 length equals 14 residues.

The chain is built from TRBV6-1 and TRBJ2-7; TRBD1 aligns across 7 bases. V was pared by 2 bases and J by 2 bases, with 9 bases of the junction left unmatched. This CDR3 has 16 residues. Germline V CDR1 and CDR2: MNHNS, SASEGT. CDR3 sequence (DNA): TGTGCCAGCAGTGAATCAGGGGGATGGGTCGCCTACGAGCAGTACTTC. Translated: CASSESGGWVAYEQYF.